These T cell receptor beta chains were read from a single sample in a study of regulatory T cells in long-lasting Graves disease. A single record per CDR3 protein comes from TCRdb applying MiXCR to the multiplex PCR reads. The sample carries around 450,000 distinct CDR3 sequences, about 15% recorded once. The sample was also linked to a second study, of T cells in Graves' hyperthyroidism and ophthalmopathy.

The sequences come from peripheral blood mononuclear cells (PBMCs), collected at new diagnosis, from a patient treated with antithyroid drugs. Every receptor here comes from a woman aged 40 to 50 with Graves disease. Each CDR3 is given with its conserved first and last residue. A D gene is named only where the DNA matches it firmly. Rows give clone size only sometimes, using once, few, many, or a class for an expanded clone.

d_gene,abundance,v_gene,j_gene,CDR3aa,CDR3nt
TRBD2,many,TRBV11-3,TRBJ2-1,CASSRSGTSINEQFF,TGTGCCAGCAGCCGTTCCGGGACTAGCATCAATGAGCAGTTCTTC
-,few,TRBV14,TRBJ1-2,CASSPQQGRGYTF,TGTGCCAGCAGCCCCCAACAGGGCAGAGGCTACACCTTC
-,many,TRBV2,TRBJ2-2,CATQEQGNTGELFF,TGTGCCACGCAGGAACAGGGGAACACCGGGGAGCTGTTTTTT
-,-,TRBV29-1,TRBJ1-2,CSVEQDSGYTF,TGCAGCGTGGAACAGGATTCCGGCTACACCTTC
-,-,TRBV7-9,TRBJ1-1,CASSQDGAANTEAFF,TGCGCCAGCAGCCAAGACGGGGCAGCGAACACTGAAGCTTTCTTT
-,many,TRBV11-2,TRBJ2-1,CASSLNSGTYNEQFF,TGTGCCAGCAGCCTAAATAGCGGAACCTACAATGAGCAGTTCTTC
-,few,TRBV5-4,TRBJ2-7,CASSWGSGEQYF,TGTGCCAGCAGCTGGGGTTCGGGCGAGCAGTACTTC
TRBD1,many,TRBV19,TRBJ1-2,CASSSLGTGGDYTF,TGTGCCAGTAGTAGCCTCGGGACAGGTGGTGACTACACCTTC
TRBD2,few,TRBV5-6,TRBJ2-1,CASSPLFSGRARNEQFF,TGTGCCAGCAGCCCCCTCTTTAGCGGGAGGGCCCGGAATGAGCAGTTCTTC
TRBD1,-,TRBV6-2/TRBV6-3,TRBJ1-3,CASRRTPGTGSGNTIYF,TGTGCCAGCAGACGTACTCCCGGGACAGGGAGTGGAAACACCATATATTTT
-,-,TRBV4-1,TRBJ2-5,CASSQVWGADLETQYF,TGCGCCAGCAGCCAGGTGTGGGGGGCCGATTTGGAGACCCAGTACTTC
-,few,TRBV5-6,TRBJ1-4,CASSLAFNEKLFF,TGTGCCAGCAGCTTGGCATTCAATGAAAAACTGTTTTTT
-,many,TRBV7-7,TRBJ2-7,CASSSSKVYEQYF,TGTGCTAGCAGCTCCAGCAAGGTATACGAGCAGTACTTC
-,many,TRBV28,TRBJ2-5,CASRGQGQETQYF,TGTGCCAGCAGGGGGCAGGGACAAGAGACCCAGTACTTC
TRBD1,-,TRBV6-1,TRBJ1-1,CASRTGGENPEAFF,TGTGCCAGCAGGACAGGGGGCGAAAATCCTGAAGCCTTCTTT
TRBD1,few,TRBV10-2,TRBJ2-7,CASSETGQGGEQYF,TGCGCCAGCAGTGAAACCGGACAGGGGGGCGAGCAGTACTTC
-,few,TRBV15,TRBJ2-2,CATSRAEVSGELFF,TGTGCCACCAGCAGAGCCGAGGTATCCGGGGAGCTGTTTTTT
-,-,TRBV4-1,TRBJ2-7,CASSQDRYGGGYEQYF,TGCGCCAGCAGCCAAGACCGGTACGGGGGCGGCTACGAGCAGTACTTC
-,-,TRBV29-1,TRBJ2-7,CSVEDRRIGYEQYF,TGCAGCGTTGAAGATCGGCGGATAGGGTACGAGCAGTACTTC
-,many,TRBV5-1,TRBJ2-5,CASSLGAAEQETQYF,TGCGCCAGCAGCTTGGGCGCGGCAGAACAAGAGACCCAGTACTTC
-,many,TRBV2,TRBJ2-3,CASSPRVWGRDTQYF,TGTGCCAGCAGCCCCCGCGTGTGGGGCAGAGATACGCAGTATTTT
TRBD1,many,TRBV7-9,TRBJ2-7,CASSPTTGGNSYEQYF,TGTGCCAGCAGCCCCACTACAGGGGGTAACTCCTACGAGCAGTACTTC
TRBD2,-,TRBV7-2,TRBJ2-3,CASSPETSGVADTQYF,TGTGCCAGCAGCCCCGAGACTAGCGGGGTGGCAGATACGCAGTATTTT
TRBD2,many,TRBV28,TRBJ2-1,CASSSPGLAGADEQFF,TGTGCCAGCAGTTCCCCGGGACTAGCGGGAGCGGATGAGCAGTTCTTC
-,many,TRBV19,TRBJ1-5,CASSDGTGASNQPQHF,TGTGCCAGTAGTGATGGAACAGGAGCCAGCAATCAGCCCCAGCATTTT
TRBD2,many,TRBV18,TRBJ2-7,CASSPESGRDEQYF,TGTGCCAGCTCACCAGAAAGCGGGAGAGACGAGCAGTACTTC
-,few,TRBV6-5,TRBJ2-7,CASSYSVFRRQNYEQYF,TGTGCCAGCAGTTACTCGGTGTTTCGGAGACAGAACTACGAGCAGTACTTC
-,many,TRBV20-1,TRBJ2-3,CSATGADTQYF,TGCAGTGCAACCGGGGCAGATACGCAGTATTTT
TRBD2,-,TRBV6-2/TRBV6-3,TRBJ2-1,CASTPQGLAGGQRDNVQFF,TGTGCCAGCACCCCCCAGGGCCTAGCGGGAGGGCAAAGGGACAATGTGCAGTTCTTC
-,few,TRBV7-2,TRBJ1-3,CASSLLGQGNTIYF,TGTGCCAGCAGCTTATTAGGACAGGGAAACACCATATATTTT
-,few,TRBV11-2,TRBJ2-2,CASSLVGGQTGELFF,TGTGCCAGCAGCTTAGTGGGGGGGCAAACCGGGGAGCTGTTTTTT
TRBD2,many,TRBV12-3/TRBV12-4,TRBJ2-5,CASSPIGWGSGRKSRETQYF,TGTGCCAGCAGCCCCATTGGTTGGGGTAGCGGGAGGAAGTCGCGGGAGACCCAGTACTTC
-,-,TRBV28,TRBJ2-7,CASSITGPIEQYF,TGTGCCAGCAGTATTACAGGTCCGATCGAGCAGTACTTC
TRBD2,many,TRBV6-2/TRBV6-3,TRBJ2-7,CASRLAGVPEQYF,TGTGCCAGCAGACTAGCGGGAGTACCCGAGCAGTACTTC
-,-,TRBV5-1,TRBJ2-1,CASSTFLGDNEQFF,TGCGCCAGCAGCACCTTTTTAGGGGACAATGAGCAGTTCTTC
TRBD1,-,TRBV9,TRBJ1-5,CASSKGASNQPQHF,TGTGCCAGCAGCAAGGGGGCCTCCAATCAGCCCCAGCATTTT
-,-,TRBV9,TRBJ2-1,CASSVGTGAYDYNERFF,-
-,many,TRBV27,TRBJ2-3,CASSLYGGDGDTQYF,TGTGCCAGCAGTTTATACGGCGGAGATGGGGATACGCAGTATTTT
TRBD1,many,TRBV28,TRBJ2-7,CASTPGDSLRPEQYF,TGTGCCAGCACCCCTGGGGACAGTTTGCGGCCCGAGCAGTACTTC
TRBD2,many,TRBV7-2,TRBJ2-3,CASSRSGRVTDTQYF,TGTGCCAGCAGCCGTAGCGGGAGGGTAACAGATACGCAGTATTTT
TRBD2,many,TRBV7-9,TRBJ2-1,CASSGSRSRGGEQFF,TGTGCCAGCAGTGGTTCTAGATCCCGGGGGGGTGAGCAGTTCTTC
-,few,TRBV18,TRBJ1-1,CASSRTAEGYTEAFF,TGTGCCAGCTCCAGAACAGCCGAAGGTTACACTGAAGCTTTCTTT
TRBD1,-,TRBV18,TRBJ1-3,CASSPAQGASGNTIYF,TGTGCCAGCTCACCGGCTCAGGGGGCATCTGGAAACACCATATATTTT
-,few,TRBV29-1,TRBJ2-5,CSGRVGGDETQYF,TGCAGCGGCCGTGTCGGGGGCGATGAGACCCAGTACTTC
TRBD1,many,TRBV30,TRBJ2-1,CAWSGTGSFNNEQFF,TGTGCCTGGAGTGGGACAGGGTCCTTTAACAATGAGCAGTTCTTC
-,few,TRBV11-2,TRBJ2-4,CASSLELAYRAKNIQYF,TGTGCCAGCAGCTTAGAGCTAGCGTATAGGGCCAAAAACATTCAGTACTTC
-,many,TRBV12-3/TRBV12-4,TRBJ2-2,CASSLDRLGTNTGELFF,TGTGCCAGCAGTTTAGACCGACTAGGGACGAACACCGGGGAGCTGTTTTTT
TRBD2,many,TRBV10-3,TRBJ2-7,CAISVWLADSYEQYF,TGTGCCATCAGTGTTTGGCTAGCGGATTCCTACGAGCAGTACTTC
TRBD1,many,TRBV7-2,TRBJ1-2,CASTTGGDYGYTF,TGTGCCAGCACGACAGGGGGTGACTATGGCTACACCTTC
TRBD1,few,TRBV5-1,TRBJ1-2,CASRPQGDYGYTF,TGCGCCAGCAGGCCACAGGGGGACTATGGCTACACCTTC
TRBD1,-,TRBV30,TRBJ1-1,CAWATGGNTEAFF,TGTGCCTGGGCGACAGGGGGTAACACTGAAGCTTTCTTT
-,-,TRBV3-1,TRBJ2-3,CASSQDGEHTDTQYF,TGTGCCAGCAGCCAAGATGGGGAACACACAGATACGCAGTATTTT
TRBD1,many,TRBV25-1,TRBJ1-2,CASSQVGQDHYGYTF,TGTGCCAGCAGCCAGGTGGGACAGGACCACTATGGCTACACCTTC
-,few,TRBV28,TRBJ1-5,CASSFYGDSNQPQHF,TGTGCCAGCAGTTTCTACGGAGATAGCAATCAGCCCCAGCATTTT